This T cell receptor beta chain was found in a study of T-cell reconstitution after alpha-beta-depleted transplantation in children. This clonotype was recorded a few times. The library targeted TCRbeta and was prepared with unique molecular identifiers. One entry per CDR3 protein results from TCRdb running MiXCR on the PCR reads. The sample lists 500,000 to 600,000 distinct CDR3 sequences, approximately 20% occurring once. This clonotype originated in a human donor who donated a stem cell graft to a child with acute lymphoblastic leukemia. The sample was PBMCs from the stem cell graft donor, taken from the stem cell graft.

CDR3: CASSLSGGGPTKETQYF. CDR3 bases: TGTGCCAGCAGTTTGTCAGGAGGAGGACCAACAAAAGAGACCCAGTACTTC. The chain has TRBV12-3 or TRBV12-4 and TRBJ2-5; tentative D call: TRBD2 (5 bases). The V and J ends lost 3 bases and 3 bases respectively, with 20 bases between them. This CDR3 region has 17 residues.